Presented here are 18 T cell receptor beta chains from one specimen sequenced in a study of cytomegalovirus exposure and HLA in healthy donors. PCR primers comprised 60 Vbeta and 13 Jbeta primers. The method was immunoSEQ multiplex PCR; TCRdb's version includes in-frame clones alone and lacks a portion of them. The data contain fewer than 200,000 clones, less than 90% of them seen just once; the ten biggest clones take up roughly 1%. The sequenced sample was PBMCs. The receptor set was obtained from a man in his thirties or forties in good health and CMV-seronegative.

V and J are TRBV9 and TRBJ2-5; 9 bases align to TRBD1. CDR3 size: 12 residues. The V and J ends lost 2 bases and 13 bases, in that order; junction bases with no gene match: 6. Germline V gene data show CDR1 as SGDLS and CDR2 as YYNGEE. The CDR3 loop is CASSVDRGNLYF. CDR3 DNA sequence: TGTGCCAGCAGCGTCGACAGGGGGAATCTGTACTTC.

The chain employs TRBV7-8 and TRBJ2-3, with 9 bases matching TRBD2. The CDR3 length is 18 residues. The germline V gene has CDR1 SGHVS and CDR2 FQNEAQ. With 1 base clipped from V and 2 bases from J, the junction kept 10 bases outside the gene matches. CDR3 protein: CASSLVVAGASFTDTQYF. The DNA of the CDR3 is TGTGCCAGCAGCTTAGTAGTAGCGGGGGCATCCTTCACAGATACGCAGTATTTT.

The chain employs TRBV19 and TRBJ2-1; D might be TRBD2 (7 bases). The CDR3 length is 14 residues. V was shortened by 7 bases and J by 0 bases, with 10 bases between the two germline ends. Germline CDR1 reads LNHDA; CDR2 reads SQIVND (reference sequence). Written as DNA, the CDR3 is TGTGCCAGTACGGGGGGCTTCTCCTACAATGAGCAGTTCTTC. Protein sequence: CASTGGFSYNEQFF.

The V call is TRBV29-1, the J call TRBJ1-5; 7 positions match TRBD1. V trimming: 7 bases; J trimming: 7 bases; junction bases outside the gene matches: 13. The CDR3 covers 14 residues. The germline V gene encodes CDR1 SQVTM and CDR2 ANQGSEA. CDR3: CSALMTGTEQPQHF. In DNA, the CDR3 is TGCAGCGCCCTGATGACAGGGACGGAACAGCCCCAGCATTTT.

This clone was observed a single time. The rearrangement uses TRBV6-5 and TRBJ2-2; 12 nucleotides align to TRBD2. Trimming took 7 bases from V and 3 from J; bases not matched to a gene: 3. CDR1 and CDR2 (germline): MNHEY, SVGAGI. The CDR3 runs 15 residues. The CDR3 is CASNRLAGDTGELFF. The CDR3 nucleotides are TGTGCCAGCAATAGACTAGCGGGGGACACCGGGGAGCTGTTTTTT.

This clone was detected only once. The CDR3 protein is CSVDLGGSYGYTF. The CDR3 DNA sequence: TGCAGCGTTGATTTAGGGGGAAGCTATGGCTACACCTTC. This chain uses TRBV29-1 with TRBJ1-2, with D possibly matching TRBD1 (6 bases). The germline V gene has CDR1 SQVTM and CDR2 ANQGSEA. The V end was cut by 3 bases, the J end by 4 bases, with 12 bases between. The CDR3 sequence is 13 residues long.

J is TRBJ2-1 and V is TRBV11-2; 10 nucleotides line up with TRBD1. The CDR3 is 15 residues long. Trimming cost V 0 bases and J 6 bases; bases outside gene matches: 2. Germline CDR1 reads SGHAT; CDR2 reads FQNNGV. The CDR3: CASSLEGTGANEQFF. The DNA for the CDR3 is TGTGCCAGCAGCTTAGAGGGGACAGGGGCCAATGAGCAGTTCTTC.

The chain carries TRBV15 and TRBJ2-3; the D gene is possibly TRBD2 (7 bases). This CDR3 contains 15 residues. Germline V gene sequence: CDR1 LNHNV, CDR2 YYDKDF (reference sequence). Trimming removed 1 base from V and 4 bases from J, with 12 bases in between. The CDR3 sequence is CATSRVGGGPDTQYF. CDR3 DNA sequence: TGTGCCACCAGCAGAGTGGGGGGGGGCCCAGATACGCAGTATTTT. Full variable domain (missing parts from reference TRBV15 and TRBJ2-3): DAMVIQNPRYQVTQFGKPVTLSCSQTLNHNVMYWYQQKSSQAPKLLFHYYDKDFNNEADTPDNFQSRRPNTSFCFLDIRSPGLGDTAMYLCATSRVGGGPDTQYFGPGTRLTVL.

The rearrangement joins TRBV5-1 to TRBJ2-1; D is possibly TRBD1 (5 bases). Germline assignment: CDR1 SGHRS and CDR2 YFSETQ. The CDR3 covers 11 residues. Between the trimmed V and J ends, which lost 7 bases and 7 bases, there was a span of 9 bases. This CDR3 is CASGRANEQFF. The CDR3 DNA is TGCGCCAGCGGCAGGGCGAATGAGCAGTTCTTC.

The chain has TRBV11-1 and TRBJ2-3, with 8 bases fitting TRBD2. This CDR3 comprises 15 residues. V shed 5 bases, J shed 4 bases, and the junction held 8 bases outside the gene matches. Germline-derived CDR1 and CDR2 are SGHAT and FQDESV (reference sequence). The CDR3 nucleotides are TGTGCCAGCAGCCGTAAGCGGGAGCTCGCAGATACGCAGTATTTT. Translating it yields CASSRKRELADTQYF.

The rearrangement uses TRBV5-4 and TRBJ1-1; 12 nucleotides align to TRBD1. The CDR3 is 16 residues long. Looked up from germline, CDR1 is SGHNT and CDR2 is YYREEE (reference sequence). Losses at the gene ends were 0 bases for V and 3 bases for J; bases not matched to a gene: 3. CDR3 region: CASSLEGQGAHTEAFF. For the CDR3, the DNA is TGTGCCAGCAGCTTGGAGGGACAGGGGGCGCACACTGAAGCTTTCTTT.

The chain couples TRBV7-2 to TRBJ2-5, with D possibly TRBD1 on 6 matching bases. The CDR3 totals 19 residues. Between the trimmed V and J ends, which lost 0 bases and 2 bases, there was a span of 22 bases. Germline V CDR1 and CDR2: SGHTA, FQGNSA. The CDR3 DNA sequence: TGTGCCAGCAGCTTAGCCCTGGGGGCAGGGCGTACCCCTCAAGAGACCCAGTACTTC. It codes for CASSLALGAGRTPQETQYF.

The genes are TRBV29-1 and TRBJ1-1, with 11 bases lining up with TRBD1. Trimming at V came to 7 bases and at J to 4 bases, leaving 5 bases not matched to a gene. CDR1 SQVTM and CDR2 ANQGSEA come from the germline V gene. CDR3 length: 13 residues. The CDR3 sequence is CSAGDRGFTEAFF. CDR3 sequence (DNA): TGCAGCGCCGGGGACAGGGGGTTCACTGAAGCTTTCTTT.

In the case of this clone: Compared with germline, one end of the junction differs, possibly owing to a read error. The chain uses TRBV7-9 and TRBJ2-5; 8 nucleotides agree with TRBD1. The CDR3 sequence is 19 residues long. Germline CDR1 reads SEHNR; CDR2 reads FQNEAQ (reference sequence). In DNA, the CDR3 is TGTTCCAGCAGCTTATTTAACGGACAGGGCCAAAGATCTAGTGAGACCCAGTACTTC. The encoded protein is CSSSLFNGQGQRSSETQYF.

The chain is built from TRBV25-1 and TRBJ2-1; 8 nucleotides match TRBD2. This CDR3 is 16 amino acids long. Germline V gene sequence: CDR1 MGHDK, CDR2 SYGVNS. V was pared by 6 bases and J by 4 bases, with 11 bases of the junction left unmatched. For the CDR3, the DNA is TGTGCCAGCAGCGGCTCCGAGCGGGAGTGGTACAATGAGCAGTTCTTC. It specifies CASSGSEREWYNEQFF.

J is TRBJ2-7 and V is TRBV7-9; D not resolved. CDR1 is SEHNR, CDR2 FQNEAQ, per germline (reference sequence). The length of the CDR3 is 13 residues. With 4 bases removed from V and 0 bases from J, the gap between germline ends came to 7 bases. CDR3 sequence (DNA): TGTGCCAGCAGCTCTCTACTCTCCTACGAGCAGTACTTC. It specifies CASSSLLSYEQYF. The whole variable domain, filled in from reference TRBV7-9 and TRBJ2-7, reads DTGVSQNPRHKITKRGQNVTFRCDPISEHNRLYWYRQTLGQGPEFLTYFQNEAQLEKSRLLSDRFSAERPKGSFSTLEIQRTEQGDSAMYLCASSSLLSYEQYFGPGTRLTVT.

The CDR3, as DNA: TGTGCCAGCAGTTACGGGGGGACTTCTTACACAGATACGCAGTATTTT. It is translated as CASSYGGTSYTDTQYF. V gene TRBV6-5 combines with J gene TRBJ2-3, with D perhaps matching TRBD2 (6 bases). The germline CDR1 and CDR2 sequences are MNHEY and SVGAGI. V lost 2 bases and J 2 bases, leaving 14 bases between the germline ends. CDR3 length equals 16 residues.

This clone was seen only a few times. The chain joins TRBV5-4 to TRBJ2-7; possible D gene TRBD1, 6 bases. The ends were cut back, 3 bases at V and 1 base at J, with 11 bases in the middle. The V gene's germline CDR1 is SGHNT and CDR2 YYREEE (reference sequence). CDR3 length: 14 residues. The CDR3 sequence: CASSSTGFSYEQYF. CDR3 nucleotide sequence: TGTGCCAGCAGCTCCACAGGGTTTTCCTACGAGCAGTACTTC.